Below are 31 T cell receptor beta chains sequenced from a single sample in a study of cytomegalovirus exposure and HLA in healthy donors. 13 Jbeta primers and 60 Vbeta primers were used for the PCR. Produced via immunoSEQ multiplex PCR; TCRdb's table is partial and in-frame only. The data hold roughly 150,000 clones, with roughly 80% observed a single time. The specimen was PBMCs. These receptors originate from a man between 18 and 35 years old in good health and CMV-seropositive.

The chain joins TRBV5-4 to TRBJ2-3; TRBD2 aligns across 13 bases. The CDR3 runs to 16 residues. The V and J ends lost 4 bases and 6 bases, in that order; junction bases with no gene match: 8. CDR1 and CDR2 (germline): SGHNT, YYREEE (reference sequence). This CDR3 reads CASSLGLAGERDTQYF. The CDR3 DNA sequence: TGTGCCAGCAGCCTTGGACTAGCGGGAGAGAGGGATACGCAGTATTTT.

The V call is TRBV5-6, the J call TRBJ1-3; the D gene is possibly TRBD1 (6 bases). Trimming took off 4 bases at V and 4 bases at J, with 18 bases between the two ends. Germline CDR1 reads SGHDT; CDR2 reads YYEEEE. The CDR3 totals 16 residues. For the CDR3, the DNA is TGTGCCAGCAGCCCCAGGGGCAGTCTGGCAGGAAACACCATATATTTT. The encoded protein is CASSPRGSLAGNTIYF.

The rearrangement uses TRBV6-1 and TRBJ1-1; perhaps TRBD1 as D (5 bases). Between the trimmed V and J ends, which lost 1 base and 8 bases, there was a span of 11 bases. The germline V gene has CDR1 MNHNS and CDR2 SASEGT. The CDR3 is 13 amino acids. The CDR3: CASSEEGQVEAFF. As DNA, the CDR3 is TGTGCCAGCAGTGAAGAGGGGCAGGTCGAAGCTTTCTTT.

The rearrangement joins TRBV2 to TRBJ1-2, with 8 bases identical to TRBD1. Germline V gene sequence: CDR1 SNHLY, CDR2 FYNNEI. CDR3 length: 16 amino acids. V gave up 6 bases and J gave up 6 bases; unmatched junction bases: 15. The CDR3 is CASRSQTGAILNGYTF. The DNA of the CDR3 is TGTGCCAGCAGAAGCCAGACAGGGGCGATACTGAATGGCTACACCTTC. The full variable domain, in which reference TRBV2 and TRBJ1-2 provide the parts outside the CDR3, is EPEVTQTPSHQVTQMGQEVILRCVPISNHLYFYWYRQILGQKVEFLVSFYNNEISEKSEIFDDQFSVERPDGSNFTLKIRSTKLEDSAMYFCASRSQTGAILNGYTFGSGTRLTVV.

The V and J genes are TRBV28 and TRBJ1-1, with a tentative D call TRBD1 (5 bases). The CDR3 runs to 12 residues. V lost 8 bases, J lost 1 base, and 8 bases lay in between. Germline CDR1 and CDR2: MDHEN and SYDVKM. The CDR3 is CASFDRNTEAFF. The CDR3 DNA sequence: TGTGCCAGCTTCGACAGGAACACTGAAGCTTTCTTT. Full variable domain (remainder filled in from reference TRBV28 and TRBJ1-1): DVKVTQSSRYLVKRTGEKVFLECVQDMDHENMFWYRQDPGLGLRLIYFSYDVKMKEKGDIPEGYSVSREKKERFSLILESASTNQTSMYLCASFDRNTEAFFGQGTRLTVV.

The chain is built from TRBV10-3 and TRBJ2-5, with 9 bases lining up with TRBD1. The CDR3 contains 15 residues. V was pared by 6 bases and J by 5 bases, with 10 bases of the junction left unmatched. Germline V gives CDR1 ENHRY, CDR2 SYGVKD. The CDR3 region has the DNA TGTGCCATCAGCGACCCCACACAGGGGGCGGAGACCCAGTACTTC. Translating gives CAISDPTQGAETQYF.

The gene calls are TRBV11-2 and TRBJ1-3; 7 nucleotides align to TRBD1. The germline CDR1 and CDR2 sequences are SGHAT and FQNNGV. J lost 4 bases, V lost 5 bases, and 5 bases had no gene match. This CDR3 spans 14 amino acids. CDR3 protein: CASSPRDSGNTIYF. For the CDR3, the DNA is TGTGCCAGCAGCCCCCGGGACAGCGGAAACACCATATATTTT.

As concerns this clone: This likely comes from a read error, as the CDR3 has no conserved phenylalanine or tryptophan at its end. This rearrangement joins TRBV7-2 to TRBJ1-6; TRBD1 might be the D (6 bases). The CDR3 is 13 amino acids. Germline CDR1 SGHTA, CDR2 FQGNSA. V was shortened by 2 bases and J by 10 bases, with 9 bases between the two germline ends. This chain's CDR3 is CASSLTGNSPLHL. The CDR3 region has the DNA TGTGCCAGCAGCTTAACAGGGAACTCACCCCTCCACCTT.

This chain connects TRBV9 to TRBJ1-3; D possibly corresponds to TRBD1 (6 bases). Germline loops: CDR1 SGDLS, CDR2 YYNGEE. V gave up 3 bases and J gave up 2 bases, with 12 bases separating them. This CDR3 is 15 amino acids long. The CDR3 sequence is CASSGTRTAGNTIYF. CDR3 nucleotides: TGTGCCAGCAGCGGGACGAGGACAGCTGGAAACACCATATATTTT.

The gene calls are TRBV6-1 and TRBJ1-1, with D uncertain. Looked up from germline, CDR1 is MNHNS and CDR2 is SASEGT. CDR3 size: 14 residues. V lost 5 bases and J lost 1, with 11 bases in between. Here the CDR3 reads CASSPLHPNTEAFF. CDR3 in DNA: TGTGCCAGCAGTCCCTTACATCCGAACACTGAAGCTTTCTTT.

This sequence joins TRBV5-1 and TRBJ1-1; TRBD1 is a possible D gene (5 bases). The CDR3 totals 12 residues. Germline CDR1 and CDR2: SGHRS and YFSETQ. V dropped 0 bases and J dropped 8 bases, with 8 bases sitting between them. The CDR3 protein is CASSLAGGEAFF. The DNA for the CDR3 is TGCGCCAGCAGCTTGGCCGGGGGAGAAGCTTTCTTT. Together with reference TRBV5-1 and TRBJ1-1, the CDR3 gives the full variable domain: KAGVTQTPRYLIKTRGQQVTLSCSPISGHRSVSWYQQTPGQGLQFLFEYFSETQRNKGNFPGRFSGRQFSNSRSEMNVSTLELGDSALYLCASSLAGGEAFFGQGTRLTVV.

The J gene is TRBJ2-1, the V gene TRBV27, with D perhaps matching TRBD2 (5 bases). Germline-derived CDR1 and CDR2 are MNHEY and SMNVEV (reference sequence). Between the trimmed V and J ends, which lost 0 bases and 9 bases, there was a span of 9 bases. The CDR3 totals 13 residues. This chain's CDR3 is CASSLSPSFEQFF. CDR3 coding DNA: TGTGCCAGCAGTTTATCTCCTAGCTTTGAGCAGTTCTTC.

This rearrangement joins TRBV5-1 to TRBJ2-2; perhaps TRBD1 as D (5 bases). The CDR3 covers 14 residues. Germline V lookup: CDR1 SGHRS, CDR2 YFSETQ. V shed 4 bases and J shed 4 bases, with 11 bases lying between them. This chain's CDR3 is CASSPGPLTGELFF. As DNA, the CDR3 is TGCGCCAGCAGCCCAGGGCCTCTCACCGGGGAGCTGTTTTTT.

The chain is built from TRBV6-5 and TRBJ2-7; D ambiguous. Germline CDR1 reads MNHEY; CDR2 reads SVGAGI. V dropped 0 bases and J dropped 5 bases, with 14 bases sitting between them. The CDR3 covers 15 residues. CDR3 sequence (DNA): TGTGCCAGCAGTTACTCGTTCATGAGATTCCACGAGCAGTACTTC. Protein product: CASSYSFMRFHEQYF.

Details on this clone: It is likely a read error, because the conserved phenylalanine at the end of the CDR3 is missing. The chain joins TRBV4-1 to TRBJ1-6; a possible D gene is TRBD1 (6 bases). CDR1 is MGHRA and CDR2 is YSYEKL in the germline V gene. CDR3 length equals 15 residues. V was shortened by 4 bases and J by 7 bases, with 14 bases between the two germline ends. CDR3 in amino acids: CASSPISGGNSPLHL. The CDR3 DNA sequence: TGCGCCAGCAGCCCGATCTCTGGGGGCAATTCACCCCTCCACCTT.

This clone was observed a few times. The rearrangement joins TRBV11-2 to TRBJ2-1; no definite D call. CDR1 SGHAT and CDR2 FQNNGV come from the germline V gene. This CDR3 has 10 amino acids. Trimming took 2 bases from V and 10 from J, leaving 3 bases between them. The CDR3 sequence is CASSLTEQFF. The DNA for the CDR3 is TGTGCCAGCAGCTTAACAGAGCAGTTCTTC. Variable domain in full (rest from reference TRBV11-2 and TRBJ2-1): EAGVAQSPRYKIIEKRQSVAFWCNPISGHATLYWYQQILGQGPKLLIQFQNNGVVDDSQLPKDRFSAERLKGVDSTLKIQPAKLEDSAVYLCASSLTEQFFGPGTRLTVL.

This chain links TRBV5-6 with TRBJ2-1; 9 bases match TRBD1. J gave up 8 bases and V 4 bases, and 10 bases lay outside the gene matches. CDR3 length: 15 residues. Germline V CDR1 and CDR2: SGHDT, YYEEEE. The CDR3 loop is CASSPGQGKADEQFF. CDR3 coding DNA: TGTGCCAGCAGCCCGGGACAGGGCAAGGCTGATGAGCAGTTCTTC.

This clone was recorded only once. This CDR3 fails to terminate in the conserved phenylalanine or tryptophan, so it likely reflects a read error. The V gene is TRBV6-6, the J gene TRBJ1-6; TRBD1 agrees at 9 bases. The CDR3 consists of 15 residues. Germline-derived CDR1 and CDR2 are MNHNY and SVGAGI (reference sequence). V was pared by 6 bases and J by 5 bases, with 5 bases of the junction left unmatched. As DNA, the CDR3 is TGTGCCAGCAGCCACAGGGGGCCGAATAATTCACCCCTCCACCTT. This sequence encodes CASSHRGPNNSPLHL.

CDR3 coding DNA: TGCGCCAGCAGCTTGGAACCCACAGGAGAAGCTTTCTTT. Translated, it gives CASSLEPTGEAFF. The chain joins TRBV5-1 to TRBJ1-1, with D perhaps matching TRBD1 (5 bases). The V end was cut by 0 bases, the J end by 8 bases, with 11 bases between. This CDR3 has 13 amino acids. Germline assignment: CDR1 SGHRS and CDR2 YFSETQ.

The V gene is TRBV4-1, the J gene TRBJ2-7, with D perhaps TRBD2 (7 bases). Germline V CDR1 and CDR2: MGHRA, YSYEKL. V lost 1 base and J lost 3, with 13 bases in between. The CDR3 is made up of 15 amino acids. The CDR3: CASSQAGGLDYEQYF. The CDR3 DNA reads TGCGCCAGCAGCCAAGCCGGGGGGCTGGACTACGAGCAGTACTTC.

The gene calls are TRBV5-5 and TRBJ1-1; D gene uncertain. The CDR3 spans 14 residues. Trimming removed 4 bases at V and 2 bases at J, with 12 bases between. The germline CDR1 and CDR2 sequences are SGHKS and YYEKEE (reference sequence). The CDR3 loop is CASSGGVFNTEAFF. Written as DNA, the CDR3 is TGTGCCAGCAGCGGCGGGGTTTTTAACACTGAAGCTTTCTTT.

The CDR3 region is CASSVPGNQPQHF. The CDR3 nucleotides read TGTGCCAGCAGCGTCCCCGGCAATCAGCCCCAGCATTTT. The chain couples TRBV7-2 to TRBJ1-5; D call uncertain. Trimming removed 5 bases at V and 2 bases at J, with 7 bases between. The CDR3 covers 13 residues. CDR1 is SGHTA and CDR2 is FQGNSA in the germline V gene.

The CDR3 coding sequence is TGTGCCAGCACCCTATATTCCGGGACAGTTCCTAACACTGAAGCTTTCTTT. It codes for CASTLYSGTVPNTEAFF. The chain is built from TRBV28 and TRBJ1-1; 7 bases line up with TRBD1. This CDR3 is 17 amino acids long. Germline lookup yields CDR1 MDHEN and CDR2 SYDVKM. The junction had 16 bases not matched to a gene; V was cut back by 7 bases and J by 2 bases. Based on the CDR3 plus reference TRBV28 and TRBJ1-1, the full variable domain is DVKVTQSSRYLVKRTGEKVFLECVQDMDHENMFWYRQDPGLGLRLIYFSYDVKMKEKGDIPEGYSVSREKKERFSLILESASTNQTSMYLCASTLYSGTVPNTEAFFGQGTRLTVV.

V usage is TRBV5-6 and J usage is TRBJ2-5, with D possibly TRBD1 on 6 matching bases. The CDR3 loop spans 17 amino acids. V dropped 1 base and J dropped 2 bases, with 18 bases sitting between them. The germline gives CDR1 SGHDT, CDR2 YYEEEE. The CDR3 sequence is CASSLFWGRGQQETQYF. CDR3 nucleotide sequence: TGTGCCAGCAGCTTGTTTTGGGGCAGGGGACAACAAGAGACCCAGTACTTC.

The gene calls are TRBV19 and TRBJ1-1; D not certain. The CDR3 runs 12 residues. The V gene lost 8 bases and the J gene lost 9 bases, with 16 bases spanning the gap. CDR1 and CDR2 (germline): LNHDA, SQIVND (reference sequence). CDR3 DNA sequence: TGTGCCAGTGTAATCGACGGGATTCAAGCTTTCTTT. Amino acid sequence: CASVIDGIQAFF.

The CDR3 here is CASSVMEWDTEAFF. CDR3 bases: TGTGCCAGCAGTGTCATGGAGTGGGACACTGAAGCTTTCTTT. The chain uses TRBV6-1 and TRBJ1-1, with D unresolved. Trimming left V 4 bases short and J 3 bases short, with 12 bases between. The CDR3 loop spans 14 amino acids. Germline CDR1 and CDR2: MNHNS and SASEGT.

The chain joins TRBV19 to TRBJ2-7; 7 nucleotides align to TRBD2. V lost 3 bases, J lost 1 base, and 6 bases stayed unmatched. The germline gives CDR1 LNHDA, CDR2 SQIVND (reference sequence). The CDR3 loop spans 15 amino acids. In DNA, the CDR3 is TGTGCCAGTAGTATTCTGCAGGGAGGGTCCTACGAGCAGTACTTC. The encoded protein is CASSILQGGSYEQYF.

This chain joins TRBV7-2 and TRBJ1-5; D is undetermined. The CDR3 sequence is 14 residues long. The germline V gene has CDR1 SGHTA and CDR2 FQGNSA. V was pared by 5 bases and J by 7 bases, with 15 bases between. The CDR3 region is CASSDDTYAQPQHF. The CDR3 DNA reads as TGTGCCAGCAGCGACGACACTTACGCCCAGCCCCAGCATTTT.

This clone is a singleton in its sample. At one boundary the junction diverges from the germline segment, which might be a read error. The CDR3 DNA follows: TGTGCCAGCAACCAAGGGAGGGGACGCACTGAAGCTTTCTTT. Its protein is CASNQGRGRTEAFF. The chain has TRBV14 and TRBJ1-1; the D gene is possibly TRBD1 (5 bases). The CDR3 loop spans 14 amino acids. The germline V gene has CDR1 SGHDN and CDR2 FVKESK.

This chain links TRBV19 with TRBJ2-4; D gene unclear. Germline lookup yields CDR1 LNHDA and CDR2 SQIVND (reference sequence). The CDR3 consists of 13 residues. V lost 5 bases and J lost 5, with 10 bases in between. For the CDR3, the DNA is TGTGCCAGTAGTCCCATTACACAAAACATTCAGTACTTC. Its protein product is CASSPITQNIQYF.

The chain couples TRBV5-8 to TRBJ2-2; D is perhaps TRBD1 (6 bases). V lost 3 bases and J 1 base, leaving 7 bases between the germline ends. The germline V gene has CDR1 SGHTS and CDR2 YDEGEE. This CDR3 region has 14 residues. In nucleotides, the CDR3 is TGTGCCAGCAGCTCGGGACAGAACACCGGGGAGCTGTTTTTT. Its protein is CASSSGQNTGELFF.